This T cell receptor (beta chain) was recovered during a study of glioma-infiltrating T cells after dendritic cell vaccination listed by TCRdb under 2016. Broadly, across the study: The cohort comprised about 15 glioblastoma patients from Phase I and II dendritic cell vaccination trials, 9 newly diagnosed and 6 with recurrent disease. Between about 2002 and 2013, the patients were given dendritic cell vaccination pulsed with autologous tumor lysate. The vaccine consisted of monocyte-derived dendritic cells cultured about 7 days with IL-4 and GM-CSF, then pulsed overnight with autologous tumor lysate. Patients received three intradermal dendritic cell vaccine injections at biweekly intervals in the arm below the axilla. Deep sequencing of TCR beta CDR3 regions was used to quantify tumor-infiltrating lymphocyte content and compare tumor and blood repertoires in dendritic cell-vaccinated glioblastoma patients. Survival after dendritic cell vaccination was correlated with TCR sequencing metrics, including TIL content and tumor-blood repertoire overlap. General conclusions and limits of the study: The three-group TCR overlap response model was characterized as speculative, and prospective validation of the model was stated to be required. After dendritic cell vaccination, a higher estimated pretreatment TIL content predicted longer time to progression and overall survival. The cohort was small and heterogeneous, with few patients having full blood and tumor sets and even fewer initial-recurrent tumor pairs. No direct relationship between TCR clonality and survival was found, suggesting a diverse polyclonal response may matter.

Read against the paper, the sample's time point label means: after dendritic cell vaccination, including at tumor progression/relapse. Patients were selected for having adequate residual fresh-frozen tumor tissue and more than two years of available survival data. An isocitrate dehydrogenase mutation was not carried by any of the glioblastoma patients, although molecular status was otherwise variable. PBMC were collected before vaccination, two weeks after the third vaccination, and at tumor progression if progression occurred. Genomic DNA was extracted with the Qiagen DNeasy Blood extraction Kit. Turning to this clone: Its antigen remains undetermined. No base-level quality is on record; no much larger clone is a single base apart.

Using the immunoSEQ assay, TCRB CDR3 regions were amplified from 2 to 2.5 micrograms of genomic DNA, or from all available DNA when less than that was on hand. For multiplex PCR, 60 forward primers for TCR V beta segments and 13 reverse primers for J beta segments were used. To estimate reads per starting template, synthetic control templates were spiked into each sample at limiting dilution. The Illumina HiSeq System generated 87 bp sequencing reads. Per the authors' processing: PCR and sequencing errors were removed by merging closely related sequences with a nearest neighbor algorithm. TCR overlap was defined as the percentage of unique tumor TCR beta sequences that were also present in the same patient's peripheral blood. TCRdb took over this immuneACCESS table, retaining in-frame rearrangements with V and J assigned. Such tables are incomplete; in checked studies, under half of the missing clones stem from an unresolved V gene, and the remainder is unexplained. The V and J calls and the clone size are those of that table, but D and trimming were determined from the DNA. The sample profile shows around 25,000 clones; roughly nine tenths of them were found once. The top ten constitute about 2.9% of the sample.

The TCR comes from a human donor with glioblastoma. Material: blood, obtained after dendritic cell vaccination.

The sequence in DNA is TGCGCCAGCAGCTTGACAGGGGAAGTTTCCGGGGAGCTGTTTTTT. It is translated as CASSLTGEVSGELFF. This chain joins TRBV5-1 to TRBJ2-2; the central 7 bases match TRBD1. V is pruned by 1 base and J by 6 bases, leaving 6 bases of the junction without a gene match. The CDR3 sequence holds 15 residues, the cysteine and phenylalanine included. Just the 45-base CDR3 DNA is kept, in frame starting at base 1. The germline V gene supplies CDR1 SGHRS and CDR2 YFSETQ.